Described below is a single T cell receptor beta chain sequence and its context. Its antigen is unknown. Clones were read by immunoSEQ multiplex PCR, and TCRdb kept only the in-frame ones, dropping some. The sample holds nearly 300,000 clones, more than 70% seen once. The sample originates from a study of cytotoxic CD8 clonotypes in ibrutinib-treated CLL. Broader study findings: Clonality went higher at ibrutinib response and then dropped back toward baseline at progression. Public clonotypes were seen rarely and were contracted or stable on treatment.

This CDR3 has 15 residues. The V segment lost 6 bases and the J segment 5 bases; nucleotides outside the gene matches: 9. Germline CDR1 is MNHNY and CDR2 is SVGAGI (reference sequence). This rearrangement joins TRBV6-6 to TRBJ2-7; 11 bases are shared with TRBD2. The receptor was derived from a human donor with chronic lymphocytic leukemia. The sequences come from PBMCs, collected at disease progression, from a patient treated with ibrutinib. The CDR3: CASSYSGRAYNEQYF. In nucleotides, the CDR3 is TGTGCCAGCAGCTATAGCGGGAGGGCCTACAACGAGCAGTACTTC.